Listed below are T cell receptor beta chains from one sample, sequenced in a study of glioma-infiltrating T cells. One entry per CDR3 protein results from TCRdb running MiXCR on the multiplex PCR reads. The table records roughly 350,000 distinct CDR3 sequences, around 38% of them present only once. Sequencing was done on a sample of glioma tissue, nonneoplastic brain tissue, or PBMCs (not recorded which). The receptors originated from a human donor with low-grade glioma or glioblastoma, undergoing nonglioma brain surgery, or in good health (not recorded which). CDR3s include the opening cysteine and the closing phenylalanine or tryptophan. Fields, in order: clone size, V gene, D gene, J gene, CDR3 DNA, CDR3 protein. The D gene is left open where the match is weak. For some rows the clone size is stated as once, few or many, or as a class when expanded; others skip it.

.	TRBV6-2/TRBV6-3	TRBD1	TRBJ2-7	TGTGCCAGCAGTTCGGTAGTCGGACAGGGGGCCTACGAGCAGTACTTC	CASSSVVGQGAYEQYF
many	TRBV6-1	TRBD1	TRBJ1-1	TGTGCCAGCACCCGGGACAGGGGGCAGGCAGCTTTCTTT	CASTRDRGQAAFF
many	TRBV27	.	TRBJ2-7	TGTGCCAGCAGTTTCTTAGGGAACTACGAGCAGTACTTC	CASSFLGNYEQYF
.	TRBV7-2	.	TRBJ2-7	TGTGCCAGCAGCCCCGGACCAGATACCCCCCACGAGCAGTACTTC	CASSPGPDTPHEQYF
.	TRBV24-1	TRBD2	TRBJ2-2	TGTGCCACCAGTGATTCGGGAGGGCCGGACGGGGAGCTGTTTTTT	CATSDSGGPDGELFF
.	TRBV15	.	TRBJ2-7	TGTGCCACCAGCCGGGACCTCTCCTACGATCAGTACTTC	CATSRDLSYDQYF
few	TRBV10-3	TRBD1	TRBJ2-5	TGTGCCATCAAGTTTGGGACAGGGGGCTTTGGAGAGACCCAGTACTTC	CAIKFGTGGFGETQYF
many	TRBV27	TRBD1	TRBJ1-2	TGTGCCAGCAGTTTAGGGCAGGGGGCCCCCCTCGGCTATGGCTACACCTTC	CASSLGQGAPLGYGYTF
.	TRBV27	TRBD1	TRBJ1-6	TGTGCCAGCAAGCTTGGGACAGGGTTTTTGGATTCACCCCTCCACTTT	CASKLGTGFLDSPLHF
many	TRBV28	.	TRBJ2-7	TGTGCCAGCAGTTATGAGTGGCAGGGCCACTCCTACGAGCAGTACTTC	CASSYEWQGHSYEQYF
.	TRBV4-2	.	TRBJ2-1	TGTGCCAGCAGCCCTATAGCGGCTCGGGGGAATGAGCAGTTCTTC	CASSPIAARGNEQFF
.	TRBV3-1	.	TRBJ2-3	TGTGCCAGCAGCCAAGCGCGCGGCAGCACAGATACGCAGTATTTT	CASSQARGSTDTQYF
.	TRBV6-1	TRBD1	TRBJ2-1	TGTGCCAGCAGACGGGACAGGGAATTTGGGAATAAGCAGTTCTTC	CASRRDREFGNKQFF
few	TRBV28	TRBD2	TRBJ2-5	TGTGCCAGCAGTTTCGGGACTAGCGGACTAGAGACCCAGTACTTC	CASSFGTSGLETQYF
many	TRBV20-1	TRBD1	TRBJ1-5	TGCAGTGCTACGGACAGGGTTGGCAATCAGCCCCAGCATTTT	CSATDRVGNQPQHF
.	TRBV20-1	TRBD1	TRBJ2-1	TGCAGTGCAGGGGGGACAGGGCCTTACAATGAGCAGTTCTTC	CSAGGTGPYNEQFF
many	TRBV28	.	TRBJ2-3	TGTGCCAGCAGTTTGGCAGGGGAAGATACGCAGTATTTT	CASSLAGEDTQYF
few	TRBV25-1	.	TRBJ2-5	TGTGCCAGCAGTGGCCGGGCTACCCCGGAACAAGAGACCCAGTACTTC	CASSGRATPEQETQYF
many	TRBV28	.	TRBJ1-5	TGTGCCAGCAGTTTATTGAGGGGATCTGATCAGCCCCAGCATTTT	CASSLLRGSDQPQHF
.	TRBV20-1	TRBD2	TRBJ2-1	TGCAGTGCTAGGACACTAGCGACCTACAATGAGCAGTTCTTC	CSARTLATYNEQFF
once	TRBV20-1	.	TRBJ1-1	TGCAGTGCTAGAGACTACACTGAAGCTTTCTTT	CSARDYTEAFF
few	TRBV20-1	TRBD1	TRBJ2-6	TGCAGTGCGCCCGGGGGACAGGATCCCAGAACTGGGGCCAACGTCCTGACTTTC	CSAPGGQDPRTGANVLTF
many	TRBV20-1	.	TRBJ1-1	TGCAGTGCTAGAGTGCGGGGGGAGGGTGAAGCTTTCTTT	CSARVRGEGEAFF